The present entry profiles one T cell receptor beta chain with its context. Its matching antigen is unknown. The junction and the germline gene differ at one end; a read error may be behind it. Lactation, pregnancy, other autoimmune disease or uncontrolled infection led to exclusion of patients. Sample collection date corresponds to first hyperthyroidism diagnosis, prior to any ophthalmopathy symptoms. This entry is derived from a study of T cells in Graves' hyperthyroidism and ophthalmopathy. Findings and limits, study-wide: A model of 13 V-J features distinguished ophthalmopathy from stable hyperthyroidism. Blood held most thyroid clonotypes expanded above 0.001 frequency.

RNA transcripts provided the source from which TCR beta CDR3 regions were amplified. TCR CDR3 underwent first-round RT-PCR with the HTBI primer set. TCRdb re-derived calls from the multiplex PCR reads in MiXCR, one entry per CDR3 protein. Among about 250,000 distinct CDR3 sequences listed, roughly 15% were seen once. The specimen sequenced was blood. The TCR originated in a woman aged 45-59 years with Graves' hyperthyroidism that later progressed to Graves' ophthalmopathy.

The CDR3 DNA reads as TGTGCCAGCAGTTCGGGGACAGGGGGGTCTTCCTTC. Protein product: CASSSGTGGSSF. The gene calls are TRBV2 and TRBJ1-2, with TRBD1 identical over 11 bases. This CDR3 region has 12 residues. Per the germline V gene, CDR1 is SNHLY and CDR2 is FYNNEI.